Listed below are T cell receptor beta chains from one sample, sequenced in a study of prognosis after radiotherapy for stage I lung cancer. MiXCR, applied by TCRdb to the multiplex PCR reads, yields one record per CDR3 protein. The table lists fewer than 40,000 distinct CDR3 sequences, nearly 35% of them singletons. The sample consisted of PBMCs, taken before or after stereotactic body radiation therapy (not recorded which). The receptor source for this set is a donor over 45 with non-small cell lung cancer. Both conserved end residues are part of each CDR3. A D gene is named only where the DNA matches it firmly. A row's size may be missing; if present it is once, few, many or a size class.

D	V	size	J	CDR3	DNA
TRBD2	TRBV6-4	many	TRBJ2-7	CASRRTGGAAYEQYF	TGTGCCAGCCGGCGTACCGGGGGGGCCGCCTACGAGCAGTACTTC
.	TRBV24-1	many	TRBJ2-7	CATSDSSGDGTYEQYF	TGTGCCACCAGTGATTCGTCCGGGGACGGAACCTACGAGCAGTACTTC
TRBD2	TRBV7-3	many	TRBJ2-1	CASSLTGGWSEQFF	TGTGCCAGCAGCTTAACCGGGGGGTGGAGTGAGCAGTTCTTC
TRBD1	TRBV7-9	many	TRBJ2-2	CASSLQGAGELFF	TGTGCCAGCAGCTTACAGGGGGCCGGGGAGCTGTTTTTT
.	TRBV28	many	TRBJ2-1	CAIAGQHNEQFF	TGTGCCATCGCGGGACAGCACAATGAGCAGTTCTTC
.	TRBV3-1	many	TRBJ1-2	CASSQGRPTDNGGYTF	TGTGCCAGCAGCCAAGGGAGGCCGACGGATAATGGGGGCTACACCTTC
.	TRBV20-1	many	TRBJ2-5	CSARDSLSHEETQYF	TGCAGTGCTAGAGATTCCCTATCGCATGAAGAGACCCAGTACTTC
TRBD2	TRBV11-2	many	TRBJ2-5	CASSLGLAGGETQYF	TGTGCCAGCAGCTTAGGGCTAGCGGGAGGAGAGACCCAGTACTTC
.	TRBV9	.	TRBJ1-1	CASSGRGQWRTEAFF	TGTGCCAGCAGCGGGCGGGGACAATGGAGGACTGAAGCTTTCTTT
TRBD1	TRBV2	.	TRBJ2-7	CASIPDRESSYEHYF	TGTGCCAGCATCCCCGACAGGGAGAGCTCCTACGAGCATTACTTC
TRBD1	TRBV28	.	TRBJ2-2	CASLPGDRCPGELFF	TGTGCCAGCCTGCCGGGGGACAGGTGTCCGGGGGAGCTGTTTTTT
.	TRBV20-1	many	TRBJ2-1	CSARDTRRDYNEQFF	TGCAGTGCTAGAGATACGAGGCGGGACTACAATGAGCAGTTCTTC
.	TRBV6-1	.	TRBJ1-5	CASSPDGSQPQHF	TGTGCCAGCAGTCCTGACGGATCCCAGCCCCAGCATTTT
.	TRBV18	once	TRBJ2-2	CASSPRVAATNTGELFF	TGTGCCAGCTCACCGAGGGTAGCCGCCACGAACACCGGGGAGCTGTTTTTT
.	TRBV29-1	.	TRBJ2-1	CSVVGTLTYNEQFF	TGCAGCGTTGTTGGGACCCTGACCTACAATGAGCAGTTCTTC
.	TRBV5-1	.	TRBJ1-6	CASSLDGNNSPLHF	TGCGCCAGCAGCTTGGATGGGAATAATTCACCCCTCCACTTT
.	TRBV5-6	many	TRBJ2-3	CASSLERGDTQYF	TGTGCCAGCAGCCTCGAAAGGGGGGATACGCAGTATTTT
.	TRBV11-2	.	TRBJ1-2	CAISFNSGAQGYTF	TGTGCCATCAGCTTTAATTCGGGGGCACAGGGCTACACCTTC
.	TRBV6-1	many	TRBJ1-5	CASSYGAENQPQHF	TGTGCCAGCAGTTACGGGGCGGAAAATCAGCCCCAGCATTTT
.	TRBV7-8	many	TRBJ1-5	CASSLARQSNQPQHF	TGTGCCAGCAGCTTAGCACGGCAGTCCAATCAGCCCCAGCATTTT
.	TRBV19	many	TRBJ2-2	CASSFMAGTGELFF	TGTGCCAGTAGTTTCATGGCGGGGACCGGGGAGCTGTTTTTT
TRBD1	TRBV20-1	many	TRBJ1-5	CSARDGDRGRNQPQHF	TGCAGTGCTAGAGATGGTGACAGGGGGAGGAATCAGCCCCAGCATTTT
TRBD1	TRBV14	many	TRBJ1-6	CASSPGTGRPLHF	TGTGCCAGCAGCCCCGGGACAGGGCGGCCCCTCCACTTT
TRBD1	TRBV9	many	TRBJ2-2	CASSPQTGTGELFF	TGTGCCAGCAGCCCCCAGACAGGGACCGGGGAGCTGTTTTTT
.	TRBV18	many	TRBJ2-2	CASSPRDKGTGELFF	TGTGCCAGCTCACCACGGGACAAAGGCACCGGGGAGCTGTTTTTT
.	TRBV7-9	many	TRBJ1-1	CASSAIGREGTEAFF	TGTGCCAGCAGCGCGATCGGGAGGGAGGGCACTGAAGCTTTCTTT
.	TRBV25-1	many	TRBJ1-1	CASTIGDTEAFF	TGTGCCAGCACTATCGGTGACACTGAAGCTTTCTTT
.	TRBV6-1	many	TRBJ2-1	CASSPLGLYNEQFF	TGTGCCAGCAGTCCGTTGGGACTTTACAATGAGCAGTTCTTC
.	TRBV12-3/TRBV12-4	.	TRBJ2-6	CASILLRVGTSMTF	TGTGCCAGCATCCTACTGAGGGTCGGGACATCCATGACTTTC
TRBD1	TRBV3-1	many	TRBJ1-6	CASSQDRGLNSPLHF	TGTGCCAGCAGCCAAGACAGGGGGCTTAATTCACCCCTCCACTTT
.	TRBV10-3	many	TRBJ1-3	CAIKAGPSGNTIYF	TGTGCCATCAAGGCGGGTCCCTCTGGAAACACCATATATTTT
.	TRBV6-2/TRBV6-3	once	TRBJ2-3	CASSFARDDKHTQYF	TGTGCCAGCAGCTTTGCGAGGGACGACAAGCATACGCAGTATTTT
.	TRBV15	many	TRBJ1-1	CATSKDGLNTEAFF	TGTGCCACCAGCAAGGACGGTTTGAACACTGAAGCTTTCTTT
TRBD1	TRBV28	many	TRBJ1-2	CASSSGQGDYGYTF	TGTGCCAGCAGTTCGGGACAGGGTGACTATGGCTACACCTTC
.	TRBV4-2	many	TRBJ1-1	CASIGGEGEAFF	TGTGCCAGCATAGGGGGGGAGGGTGAAGCTTTCTTT
TRBD2	TRBV2	once	TRBJ2-1	CATGTSGTYNEQFF	TGTGCCACCGGGACTAGCGGGACCTACAATGAGCAGTTCTTC
.	TRBV2	many	TRBJ2-2	CASSQEGTPNTGELFF	TGTGCCAGCAGCCAAGAAGGGACACCTAACACCGGGGAGCTGTTTTTT
TRBD1	TRBV15	many	TRBJ2-1	CATSRTPGTGYNEQFF	TGTGCCACCAGCAGAACCCCCGGGACAGGATACAATGAGCAGTTCTTC
.	TRBV3-1	many	TRBJ2-1	CASSREGYTYNEQFF	TGTGCCAGCAGCCGAGAGGGTTATACCTACAATGAGCAGTTCTTC
.	TRBV11-3	.	TRBJ2-1	CASRERRGNYNEQFF	TGTGCCAGCAGAGAGCGTCGGGGCAATTACAATGAGCAGTTCTTC
.	TRBV6-1	many	TRBJ2-6	CASSAGSSGANVLTF	TGTGCCAGCAGTGCGGGGTCCTCTGGGGCCAACGTCCTGACTTTC
.	TRBV5-8	many	TRBJ1-1	CASSLGHLMNTEAFF	TGTGCCAGCAGCTTGGGTCATCTAATGAACACTGAAGCTTTCTTT
.	TRBV20-1	many	TRBJ1-1	CSASKLTLNTEAFF	TGCAGTGCTAGTAAACTGACCCTCAACACTGAAGCTTTCTTT
.	TRBV7-9	many	TRBJ2-1	CASSFSKSSYNEQFF	TGTGCCAGCAGCTTTAGTAAATCCTCCTACAATGAGCAGTTCTTC
.	TRBV29-1	many	TRBJ1-2	CSVEEPTSANYGYTF	TGCAGCGTTGAAGAGCCGACATCAGCTAACTATGGCTACACCTTC
.	TRBV5-1	many	TRBJ2-7	CASNSPGFDEQYF	TGCGCCAGCAACTCCCCAGGGTTCGACGAGCAGTACTTC